Here is one TCR beta chain with its context. Germline V lookup: CDR1 SGHNT, CDR2 YYREEE (reference sequence). The CDR3 loop spans 14 amino acids. Trimming took 4 bases from V and 0 from J; bases not matched to a gene: 3. These data come from a study of blood T cell repertoires in COVID-19. Study as a whole: COVID-19 samples collected from the United States, Italy and Spain covered acute and convalescent phases.

Using immunoSEQ multiplex PCR, the repertoire was profiled, and TCRdb retains in-frame clones only, with some absent. The profile shows about 220,000 clones, more than 75% of them singletons. Patients from Seattle were sampled longitudinally, starting during active infection. Sequenced: peripheral blood. This receptor was taken from an elderly woman with COVID-19, enrolled during active disease. V gene TRBV5-4 combines with J gene TRBJ1-1; 7 nucleotides line up with TRBD1. This CDR3 reads CASSPDRVNTEAFF. The CDR3 nucleotides read TGTGCCAGCAGCCCCGACAGGGTGAACACTGAAGCTTTCTTT.